This TCR beta chain originates from a study of cytomegalovirus exposure and HLA in healthy donors. Turning to this clone: What it recognizes is unknown.

Primers for the PCR totalled 60 Vbeta and 13 Jbeta. Using immunoSEQ multiplex PCR, the repertoire was profiled, and TCRdb retains in-frame clones only, with some absent. The sample lists under 110,000 clones, over 55% occurring once. Study-wide results and limits: Later work showed greater clonal expansion in HLA-associated TCR beta chains than in equally common others.

The CDR3 sequence is 13 residues long. Trimming cost V 8 bases and J 5 bases; bases outside gene matches: 4. Germline V CDR1 and CDR2: MNHEY, SMNVEV (reference sequence). The sample was PBMCs. This sequence originates from a female donor in good health and CMV-seronegative. This chain joins TRBV27 and TRBJ1-5; the match to TRBD1 covers 9 bases. The chain's CDR3 is CASRGTGYQPQHF. The CDR3 coding sequence is TGTGCCAGCCGAGGGACAGGGTATCAGCCCCAGCATTTT.